Each of the 21 T cell receptor beta chains below was sequenced from the same sample in a study of blood T cell repertoires in COVID-19. Only in-frame clones appear in the TCRdb table, and some are missing; sequencing was by immunoSEQ multiplex PCR. The sample lists 150,000 to 200,000 clones, roughly 80% occurring once. The sequenced sample consisted of PBMCs or T cells enriched from blood (not recorded which). Every receptor here comes from a woman aged 55-75 years who had recovered from COVID-19.

The rearrangement uses TRBV6-5 and TRBJ2-5; D unresolved. The ends were cut back, 0 bases at V and 5 bases at J, with 4 bases in the middle. CDR1 and CDR2 from the germline V gene are MNHEY and SVGAGI. The CDR3 covers 12 residues. The CDR3 DNA reads TGTGCCAGCAGTTACTCGCGGGAGACCCAGTACTTC. Its protein product is CASSYSRETQYF.

The V gene is TRBV15, the J gene TRBJ1-1; the match to TRBD1 covers 8 bases. The CDR3 runs 13 residues. The J segment lost 0 bases and the V segment lost 10 bases, leaving 4 bases of the junction unmatched. In germline, CDR1 is LNHNV, CDR2 YYDKDF (reference sequence). The CDR3 DNA reads as TGTGCCAGCCAGGGGGCAGTGAACACTGAAGCTTTCTTT. It codes for CASQGAVNTEAFF.

The genes are TRBV5-1 and TRBJ2-1; D remains ambiguous. Between the trimmed V and J ends, which lost 3 bases and 2 bases, there was a span of 12 bases. Germline values: CDR1 SGHRS, CDR2 YFSETQ. The CDR3 loop spans 15 amino acids. In DNA form, the CDR3 reads TGCGCCAGCAGCTCCCCGGCTCTAGCCTACAATGAGCAGTTCTTC. This translates into CASSSPALAYNEQFF.

This clone has more than one count but fewer than ten. This chain links TRBV5-1 with TRBJ2-5; 15 bases map to TRBD2. Germline loops: CDR1 SGHRS, CDR2 YFSETQ. The CDR3 has 16 amino acids. The V gene end was trimmed by 0 bases and the J gene end by 5 bases; junction bases not matched to a gene: 2. CDR3 sequence reads: CASSLGTSGGAETQYF. As DNA, the CDR3 is TGCGCCAGCAGCTTGGGGACTAGCGGGGGGGCCGAGACCCAGTACTTC.

The V call is TRBV27, the J call TRBJ1-2, with 9 positions matching TRBD1. The CDR3 loop spans 17 amino acids. Germline CDR1 MNHEY, CDR2 SMNVEV (reference sequence). The V and J ends lost 0 bases and 4 bases, in that order; junction bases with no gene match: 9. CDR3 nucleotides: TGTGCCAGCAGTTTATCACTGGGGACAGGGATCGGCTATGGCTACACCTTC. It codes for CASSLSLGTGIGYGYTF.

In this sample, this clone turned up once. The rearrangement uses TRBV7-9 and TRBJ2-7, with TRBD1 matching 8 bases. CDR1 SEHNR and CDR2 FQNEAQ come from the germline V gene (reference sequence). The CDR3 consists of 13 residues. V was clipped by 4 bases and J by 7 bases; unmatched bases: 6. The CDR3 loop is CASSSGQGWEQYF. DNA for the CDR3: TGTGCCAGCAGCTCCGGACAGGGATGGGAGCAGTACTTC. The whole variable domain, filled in from reference TRBV7-9 and TRBJ2-7, reads DTGVSQNPRHKITKRGQNVTFRCDPISEHNRLYWYRQTLGQGPEFLTYFQNEAQLEKSRLLSDRFSAERPKGSFSTLEIQRTEQGDSAMYLCASSSGQGWEQYFGPGTRLTVT.

This chain links TRBV21-1 with TRBJ1-6; the table gives TRBD1 as D, unverified against the DNA. TRBV21-1 is classified as a pseudogene. CDR3 length equals 13 residues. CDR3 sequence (DNA): TGTGCCAGCAGCAAAATAACCTGTGGCACCCTCCACTTT. It is translated as CASSKITCGTLHF.

The DNA of the CDR3 is TGTGCCAGCAGTACCAGGGATACGCAGTATTTT. Protein product: CASSTRDTQYF. This chain joins TRBV28 and TRBJ2-3; unclear D gene. The CDR3 runs to 11 residues. Per the germline V gene, CDR1 is MDHEN and CDR2 is SYDVKM. Trimming took 5 bases from V and 6 from J, leaving 6 bases between them.

V gene TRBV7-9 combines with J gene TRBJ1-5; tentatively, D is TRBD1 (6 bases). CDR1 and CDR2 from the germline V gene are SEHNR and FQNEAQ (reference sequence). The V end was cut by 2 bases, the J end by 3 bases, with 11 bases between. CDR3 length: 15 amino acids. CDR3 sequence (DNA): TGTGCCAGCAGCTTAAGCGGGGGCGACAATCAGCCCCAGCATTTT. It codes for CASSLSGGDNQPQHF.

This chain joins TRBV5-8 and TRBJ2-3; 11 bases agree with TRBD1. Germline values: CDR1 SGHTS, CDR2 YDEGEE. Losses at the gene ends were 4 bases for V and 4 bases for J; bases not matched to a gene: 11. The CDR3 is 17 residues long. CDR3 residues: CASSRPPGQGGPDTQYF. CDR3 nucleotides: TGTGCCAGCAGCCGACCTCCGGGACAGGGGGGCCCAGATACGCAGTATTTT.

The chain employs TRBV6-5 and TRBJ2-2, with 8 bases identical to TRBD1. In germline, CDR1 is MNHEY, CDR2 SVGAGI. CDR3 length: 15 residues. The V and J ends lost 2 bases and 4 bases, in that order; junction bases with no gene match: 3. CDR3 loop: CASSYGQGGTGELFF. CDR3 DNA: TGTGCCAGCAGTTACGGACAGGGAGGCACCGGGGAGCTGTTTTTT.

The genes are TRBV19 and TRBJ2-6, with 7 bases identical to TRBD2. J lost 4 bases, V lost 5 bases, and 11 bases had no gene match. CDR1 and CDR2 from the germline V gene are LNHDA and SQIVND (reference sequence). The CDR3 runs to 17 residues. In DNA, the CDR3 is TGTGCCAGTAGTCGGGAGGTCCGGGGACGGGGGGCCAACGTCCTGACTTTC. Translation gives CASSREVRGRGANVLTF. Filled out from reference TRBV19 and TRBJ2-6, the complete variable domain reads DGGITQSPKYLFRKEGQNVTLSCEQNLNHDAMYWYRQDPGQGLRLIYYSQIVNDFQKGDIAEGYSVSREKKESFPLTVTSAQKNPTAFYLCASSREVRGRGANVLTFGAGSRLTVL.

The chain joins TRBV7-2 to TRBJ1-6, with 7 positions matching TRBD1. CDR1 and CDR2 from the germline V gene are SGHTA and FQGNSA. With 5 bases clipped from V and 9 bases from J, the junction kept 7 bases outside the gene matches. The CDR3 has 14 residues. CDR3 sequence (DNA): TGTGCCAGCAGCGACAGGGTCCCCGGTTCACCCCTCCACTTT. Its translation is CASSDRVPGSPLHF. Using reference TRBV7-2 and TRBJ1-6 for the parts outside the CDR3, the full variable domain is GAGVSQSPSNKVTEKGKDVELRCDPISGHTALYWYRQSLGQGLEFLIYFQGNSAPDKSGLPSDRFSAERTGGSVSTLTIQRTQQEDSAVYLCASSDRVPGSPLHFGNGTRLTVT.

The rearrangement links TRBV25-1 to TRBJ2-5; TRBD2 matches at 11 bases. The CDR3 is made up of 16 amino acids. Germline assignment: CDR1 MGHDK and CDR2 SYGVNS. The ends lost 3 bases at V and 5 bases at J; junction bases unmatched: 8. In DNA, the CDR3 is TGTGCCAGCAGTGAGGGTAGCGGGGGGGCCCGGGAGACCCAGTACTTC. Translated, it gives CASSEGSGGARETQYF.

The rearrangement joins TRBV5-1 to TRBJ2-2; 10 bases map to TRBD2. This CDR3 region has 15 residues. Germline V gene data show CDR1 as SGHRS and CDR2 as YFSETQ. With 5 bases clipped from V and 4 bases from J, the junction kept 5 bases outside the gene matches. CDR3 region: CASSSGLAFTGELFF. CDR3 coding DNA: TGCGCCAGCAGTTCGGGACTAGCGTTCACCGGGGAGCTGTTTTTT. Full variable domain (remainder filled in from reference TRBV5-1 and TRBJ2-2): KAGVTQTPRYLIKTRGQQVTLSCSPISGHRSVSWYQQTPGQGLQFLFEYFSETQRNKGNFPGRFSGRQFSNSRSEMNVSTLELGDSALYLCASSSGLAFTGELFFGEGSRLTVL.

The J gene is TRBJ1-4, the V gene TRBV28, with D tentatively TRBD1 (6 bases). CDR3 length: 15 amino acids. Germline lookup yields CDR1 MDHEN and CDR2 SYDVKM. The V end was cut by 2 bases, the J end by 0 bases, with 7 bases between. The CDR3 nucleotides read TGTGCCAGCAGTTTAGGACAGTCAACTAATGAAAAACTGTTTTTT. Protein: CASSLGQSTNEKLFF.

The V and J genes are TRBV5-1 and TRBJ2-5; TRBD2 matches 10 bases. Germline V CDR1 and CDR2: SGHRS, YFSETQ. Losses at the gene ends were 4 bases for V and 5 bases for J; bases not matched to a gene: 5. The CDR3 is 14 amino acids. CDR3: CASSDEGLAETQYF. The CDR3 coding sequence is TGCGCCAGCAGCGACGAGGGACTAGCGGAGACCCAGTACTTC.

This clone was seen only a few times. The rearrangement uses TRBV3-1 (or the pseudogene TRBV3-2) and TRBJ1-1; no clear D. Trimming removed 4 bases from V and 0 bases from J, with 9 bases in between. The germline gives CDR1 LGHDT, CDR2 YNNKEL (reference sequence). The CDR3 is made up of 14 amino acids. This chain's CDR3 is CASSPRTMNTEAFF. Here the CDR3 DNA reads TGTGCCAGCAGCCCGCGGACTATGAACACTGAAGCTTTCTTT.

The chain is built from TRBV7-9 and TRBJ2-3; 9 bases are shared with TRBD1. The CDR3 has 15 amino acids. Trimming removed 6 bases from V and 4 bases from J; junction bases left unmatched: 8. Germline CDR1 SEHNR, CDR2 FQNEAQ (reference sequence). The CDR3 region has the DNA TGTGCCAGCAGAACGGGACAGGGAGCCCCAGATACGCAGTATTTT. It is translated as CASRTGQGAPDTQYF. Combining the CDR3 with reference TRBV7-9 and TRBJ2-3 gives the whole variable domain DTGVSQNPRHKITKRGQNVTFRCDPISEHNRLYWYRQTLGQGPEFLTYFQNEAQLEKSRLLSDRFSAERPKGSFSTLEIQRTEQGDSAMYLCASRTGQGAPDTQYFGPGTRLTVL.

This clone was detected a few times. The CDR3 loop reads CASSPSRNQPQHF. In DNA form, the CDR3 reads TGTGCCAGCAGCCCGAGCCGCAATCAGCCCCAGCATTTT. V gene TRBV11-2 combines with J gene TRBJ1-5; no firm D call. The CDR3 loop spans 13 amino acids. Trimming stripped 5 bases from V and 2 bases from J, with 7 bases between. Per the germline V gene, CDR1 is SGHAT and CDR2 is FQNNGV.

The chain has TRBV6-2 or TRBV6-3 and TRBJ2-7; D call uncertain. The CDR3 is 15 residues long. Trimming pared 2 bases from V and 6 bases from J, leaving 17 bases between. Germline assignment: CDR1 MNHEY and CDR2 SVGEGT. Written as DNA, the CDR3 is TGTGCCAGCAGTTACGGTGACCACCTTCGGAGCGAGCAGTACTTC. It translates to CASSYGDHLRSEQYF.